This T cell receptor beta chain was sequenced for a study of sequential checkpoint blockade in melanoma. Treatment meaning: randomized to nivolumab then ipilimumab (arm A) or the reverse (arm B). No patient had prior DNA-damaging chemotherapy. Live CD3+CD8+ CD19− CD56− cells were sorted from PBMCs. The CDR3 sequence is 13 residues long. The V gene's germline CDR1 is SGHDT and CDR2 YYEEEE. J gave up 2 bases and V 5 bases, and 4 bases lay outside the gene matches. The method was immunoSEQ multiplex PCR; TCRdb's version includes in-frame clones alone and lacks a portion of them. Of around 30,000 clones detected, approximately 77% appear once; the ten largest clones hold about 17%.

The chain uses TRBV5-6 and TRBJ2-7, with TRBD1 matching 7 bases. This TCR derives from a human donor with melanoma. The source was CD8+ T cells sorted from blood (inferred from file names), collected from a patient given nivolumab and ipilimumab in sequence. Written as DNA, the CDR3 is TGTGCCAGCAGTTATGACAGGGCCTACGAGCAGTACTTC. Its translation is CASSYDRAYEQYF.